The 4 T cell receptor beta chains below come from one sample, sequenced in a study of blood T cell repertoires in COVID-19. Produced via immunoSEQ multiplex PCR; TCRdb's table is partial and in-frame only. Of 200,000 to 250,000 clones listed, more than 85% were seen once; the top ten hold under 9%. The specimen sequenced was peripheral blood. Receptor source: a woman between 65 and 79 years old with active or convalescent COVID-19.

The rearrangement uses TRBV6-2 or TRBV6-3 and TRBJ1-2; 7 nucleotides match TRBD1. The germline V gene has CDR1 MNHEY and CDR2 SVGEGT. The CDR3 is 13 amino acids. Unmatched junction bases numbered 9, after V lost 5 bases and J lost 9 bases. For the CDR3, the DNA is TGTGCCAGCAGTCCGACAGGGTACGTGAGCTACACCTTC. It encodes CASSPTGYVSYTF.

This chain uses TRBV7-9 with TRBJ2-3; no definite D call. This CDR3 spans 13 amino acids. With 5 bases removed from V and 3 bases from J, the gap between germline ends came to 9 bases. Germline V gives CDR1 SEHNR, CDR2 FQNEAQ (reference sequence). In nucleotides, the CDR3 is TGTGCCAGCAGCACCCCACAGACAGATACGCAGTATTTT. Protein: CASSTPQTDTQYF.

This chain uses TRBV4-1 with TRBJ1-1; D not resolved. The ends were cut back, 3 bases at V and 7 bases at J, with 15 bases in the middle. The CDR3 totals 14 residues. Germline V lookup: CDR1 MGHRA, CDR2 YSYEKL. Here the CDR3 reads CASSQLATPYEAFF. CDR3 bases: TGCGCCAGCAGCCAGCTTGCGACACCTTATGAAGCTTTCTTT.

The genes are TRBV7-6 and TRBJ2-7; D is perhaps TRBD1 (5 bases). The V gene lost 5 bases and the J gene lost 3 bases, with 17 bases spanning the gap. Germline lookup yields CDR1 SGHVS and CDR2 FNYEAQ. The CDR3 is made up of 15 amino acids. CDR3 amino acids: CASSPSRQIIYEQYF. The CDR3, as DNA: TGTGCCAGCAGCCCGTCCCGACAGATAATCTACGAGCAGTACTTC.